This TCR beta chain was observed in a study of early T cells in non-severe SARS-CoV-2 infection. V shed 4 bases, J shed 6 bases, and the junction held 13 bases outside the gene matches. Germline CDR1 and CDR2: SGHKS and YYEKEE (reference sequence). The CDR3 has 17 residues. TCRdb re-called the 5' RACE reads with MiXCR, one entry per CDR3 protein. The top ten clones hold approximately 3.6% of a sample with around 80,000 distinct CDR3 sequences, approximately 12% of them seen once. A few counts support this clonotype. The specimen sequenced was whole blood. The J gene is TRBJ2-3, the V gene TRBV5-5; 11 bases are a match to TRBD1. This TCR was recovered from an adult who was a healthcare worker with PCR-confirmed SARS-CoV-2 infection or an uninfected control (not recorded which). CDR3 coding DNA: TGTGCCAGCAGCCGACTCCCGGGACAGGGGGGTTGGGATACGCAGTATTTT. Amino acid sequence: CASSRLPGQGGWDTQYF.